This T cell receptor beta chain emerged from a study of OX40 agonist ivuxolimab in advanced cancers. Looking at the study overall: Ivuxolimab was a fully human IgG2 agonistic monoclonal antibody targeting the costimulatory receptor OX40 (CD134). The point of sequencing TCRbeta in the periphery was to test whether ivuxolimab changed TCR sequence diversity and drove clonal T-cell expansion. Intravenous ivuxolimab was administered to patients every 2 weeks at six dose levels: 0.01, 0.1, 0.3, 1.5, 3 and 10 mg/kg. In the dose-escalation cohort, around four fifths of patients were male, and the mean age was approximately 60 years with a range of about 20 to 79. Of the 50 or so patients in dose escalation, 19 had hepatocellular carcinoma, about 15 had melanoma, 9 had renal cell carcinoma and 9 had head and neck cancer. The paper describes the monotherapy dose-escalation part (N ≈ 51 patients) of the phase I trial of ivuxolimab. Patients were allowed to have had prior anti-PD-1, anti-PD-L1 or anti-CTLA-4 therapy, and around 37% of the dose-escalation patients had previously received checkpoint inhibitors. Partial responses were achieved by three dose-escalation patients, of whom one had hepatocellular carcinoma and two had cutaneous melanoma.

Study-wide findings and limitations: In the 0.1-3.0 mg/kg groups, partial responders were among the patients with the lowest normalized peripheral clonal expansion, particularly in CD8+ T cells. The antigen specificity of the peripheral T cells that underwent clonal expansion was not determined. At doses from 0.1 to 3.0 mg/kg, clonal expansion was seen in both CD4+ and CD8+ blood T cells between baseline and week 6. Low levels of normalized T-cell clonal expansion were also seen in some nonresponding patients. After ivuxolimab, expanded clones were on average more numerous among CD8+ T cells than among CD4+ T cells.

As encoded in the germline V gene, CDR1 is SGDLS while CDR2 is YYNGEE. V is pared back by 4 bases and J by 4 bases, with 8 bases lying between the germline termini. The CDR3 contains 13 residues, cysteine and phenylalanine counted. The sequence is cut down to CDR3 DNA, 39 bases in frame from base 1. The trial excluded patients who had a history of autoimmune disease or who were on systemic immunosuppression. Peripheral blood for TCR sequencing was drawn from every dose cohort at baseline, at cycle 4 day 1 and at cycle 7 day 1. The samples were taken from a phase I, first-in-human, multicenter, open-label dose-escalation trial of ivuxolimab. Adults with locally advanced or metastatic melanoma, renal cell carcinoma, hepatocellular carcinoma or head and neck squamous cell carcinoma were enrolled in the trial. CD4+ and CD8+ T cells were sorted separately from peripheral blood before TCR sequencing. Genomic DNA was extracted from sorted cells for sequencing of the TCRbeta CDR3 region. The immunoSEQ Assay was used for sequencing of TCRbeta CDR3 regions. TCRdb provides this immuneACCESS table in a form limited to in-frame rearrangements. Some clones are lacking; in checked studies, under half of them reflect an unresolved V gene, and why the rest are absent is not known. The sample has under 95,000 clones on record, 86% of them singletons. The ten largest clones represent approximately 0.76% of the sample.

Details on this clone: Its binding antigen is unknown. Base-call qualities are not available, and no considerably larger clone is one nucleotide away.

The specimen comprised CD4+ or CD8+ T cells sorted from blood, sampled in a trial of the OX40 agonist ivuxolimab. The TCR sequence derives from an adult with an advanced solid tumor such as melanoma, head and neck, liver or kidney cancer. The rearrangement combines TRBV9 with TRBJ1-4, with an unclear D gene assignment. CDR3 region: CASSTRLNEKLFF. The base sequence is TGTGCCAGCAGCACCCGTCTTAATGAAAAACTGTTTTTT.